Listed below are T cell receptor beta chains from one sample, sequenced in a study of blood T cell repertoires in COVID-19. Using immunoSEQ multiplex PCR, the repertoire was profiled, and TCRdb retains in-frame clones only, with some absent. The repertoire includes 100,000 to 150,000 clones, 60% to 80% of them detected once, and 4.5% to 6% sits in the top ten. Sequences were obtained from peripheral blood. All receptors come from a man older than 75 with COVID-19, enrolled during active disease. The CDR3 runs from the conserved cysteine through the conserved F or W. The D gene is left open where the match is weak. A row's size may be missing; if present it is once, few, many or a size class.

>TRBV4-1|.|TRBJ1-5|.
CASSQAATYSNQPQHF
TGCGCCAGCAGCCAAGCTGCCACCTATAGCAATCAGCCCCAGCATTTT
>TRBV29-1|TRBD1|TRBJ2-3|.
CSVWGQGSDTQYF
TGCAGCGTTTGGGGACAGGGGTCAGATACGCAGTATTTT
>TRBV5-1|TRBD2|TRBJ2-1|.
CASSLVSSGIYNEQFF
TGCGCCAGCAGCTTGGTATCTAGCGGGATTTACAATGAGCAGTTCTTC
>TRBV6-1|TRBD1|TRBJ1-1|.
CASSDGQGAGGAFF
TGTGCCAGCAGTGACGGACAGGGGGCGGGTGGAGCTTTCTTT
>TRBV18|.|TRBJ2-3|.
CASSPVDTADTQYF
TGTGCCAGCTCACCAGTTGACACCGCAGATACGCAGTATTTT
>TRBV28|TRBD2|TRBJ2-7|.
CASSPLLAGVYEQYF
TGTGCCAGCAGTCCCCTACTAGCGGGAGTCTACGAGCAGTACTTC
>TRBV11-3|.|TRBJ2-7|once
CASSLGQGSSYEQYF
TGTGCCAGCAGCTTAGGGCAGGGGAGCTCCTACGAGCAGTACTTC
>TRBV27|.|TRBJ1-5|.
CASIVQEDNQPQHF
TGTGCCAGCATCGTCCAGGAGGACAATCAGCCCCAGCATTTT
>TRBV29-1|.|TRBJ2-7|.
CSVVPRGSSYEQYF
TGCAGCGTTGTTCCCAGGGGATCGTCCTACGAGCAGTACTTC
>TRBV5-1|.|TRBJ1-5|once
CASSLGGGGQPQHF
TGCGCCAGCAGCTTGGGCGGCGGAGGTCAGCCCCAGCATTTT
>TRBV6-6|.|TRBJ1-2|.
CASSQGQALNYGYTF
TGTGCCAGCAGTCAGGGGCAGGCTCTTAACTATGGCTACACCTTC
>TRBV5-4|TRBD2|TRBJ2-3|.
CASSRRLAGLDTQYF
TGTGCCAGCAGCCGCAGACTAGCGGGATTAGATACGCAGTATTTT
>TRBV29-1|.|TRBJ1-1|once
CSVFAAFF
TGCAGCGTTTTCGCGGCTTTCTTT
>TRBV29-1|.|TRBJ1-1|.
CSASPPGEGEAFF
TGCAGTGCCTCCCCCCCAGGGGAAGGTGAAGCTTTCTTT
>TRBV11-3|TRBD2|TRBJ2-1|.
CASSFAGASYNEQFF
TGTGCCAGCAGCTTTGCGGGAGCGTCCTACAATGAGCAGTTCTTC
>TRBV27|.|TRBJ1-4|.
CASSLEGIGSNEKLFF
TGTGCCAGCAGTTTGGAGGGAATAGGATCTAATGAAAAACTGTTTTTT
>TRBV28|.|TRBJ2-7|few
CASSFRPGGSYEQYF
TGTGCCAGCAGTTTTAGGCCAGGGGGGTCCTACGAGCAGTACTTC
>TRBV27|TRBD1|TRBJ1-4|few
CASRLTGLLREKLFF
TGTGCCAGTCGCTTGACAGGGCTTCTGCGTGAAAAACTGTTTTTT
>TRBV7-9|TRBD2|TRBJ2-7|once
CASSSSGTSYEQYF
TGTGCCAGCAGCTCTAGCGGGACCTCCTACGAGCAGTACTTC
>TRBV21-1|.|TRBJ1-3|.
CASSKEDRGPSGNTIYF
TGTGCCAGCAGCAAAGAGGACAGAGGACCTTCTGGAAACACCATATATTTT
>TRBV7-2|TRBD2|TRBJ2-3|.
CASSLVLAGSDTQYF
TGTGCCAGCAGCTTAGTACTAGCGGGATCAGATACGCAGTATTTT
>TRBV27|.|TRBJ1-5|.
CASSRNSGVSNQPQHF
TGTGCCAGCAGTCGGAACTCAGGGGTGAGCAATCAGCCCCAGCATTTT
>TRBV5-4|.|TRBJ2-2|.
CASSELGRDNTGELFF
TGTGCCAGCAGCGAGTTAGGGCGGGACAACACCGGGGAGCTGTTTTTT
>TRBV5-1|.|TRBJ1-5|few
CASSLDGYNQPQHF
TGCGCCAGCAGCCTGGACGGTTACAATCAGCCCCAGCATTTT
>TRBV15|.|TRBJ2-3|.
CATSQDTATDTQYF
TGTGCCACCAGCCAAGACACGGCAACAGATACGCAGTATTTT
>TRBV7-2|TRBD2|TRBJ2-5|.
CASSLGGTSGTSGETQYF
TGTGCCAGCAGCCTAGGGGGGACTAGCGGGACCTCCGGGGAGACCCAGTACTTC
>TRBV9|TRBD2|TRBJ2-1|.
CASSVSLAGGSDNEQFF
TGTGCCAGCAGCGTAAGTCTAGCGGGAGGATCGGACAATGAGCAGTTCTTC
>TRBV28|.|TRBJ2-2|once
CASSLTGSTGELFF
TGTGCCAGCAGTTTAACAGGGAGCACCGGGGAGCTGTTTTTT
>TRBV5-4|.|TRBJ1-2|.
CASSLWGQGYGYTF
TGTGCCAGCAGCTTGTGGGGGCAGGGCTATGGCTACACCTTC
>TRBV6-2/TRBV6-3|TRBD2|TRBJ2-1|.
CASSSVAGSTYNEQFF
TGTGCCAGCAGTTCCGTAGCGGGATCCACATACAATGAGCAGTTCTTC
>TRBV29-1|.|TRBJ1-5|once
CSVGSEGQPQHF
TGCAGCGTTGGATCCGAGGGCCAGCCCCAGCATTTT
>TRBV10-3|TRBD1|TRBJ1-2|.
CAISDRGGQGFGYTF
TGTGCCATCAGTGATAGGGGGGGACAGGGGTTTGGCTACACCTTC
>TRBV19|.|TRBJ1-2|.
CASSIGRSYGYTF
TGTGCCAGTAGTATTGGGCGTTCCTATGGCTACACCTTC
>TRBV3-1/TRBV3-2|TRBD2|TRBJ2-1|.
CASSQAVTSGSNEQFF
TGTGCCAGCAGCCAAGCGGTGACTAGCGGGAGTAATGAGCAGTTCTTC
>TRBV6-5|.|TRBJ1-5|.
CASRTWELRQPQHF
TGTGCCAGCAGGACTTGGGAGTTACGACAGCCCCAGCATTTT
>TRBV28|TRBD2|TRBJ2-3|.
CASSSGLAGRTDTQYF
TGTGCCAGCAGTTCCGGACTAGCGGGACGCACAGATACGCAGTATTTT
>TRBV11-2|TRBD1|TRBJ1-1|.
CASSLRQGGVTEAFF
TGTGCCAGCAGCTTACGGCAGGGGGGCGTCACTGAAGCTTTCTTT
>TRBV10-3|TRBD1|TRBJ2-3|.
CAARGDRGGDTQYF
TGTGCCGCCAGGGGGGACAGGGGAGGGGATACGCAGTATTTT
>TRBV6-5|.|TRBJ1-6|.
CASSSGQAYNSPLHF
TGTGCCAGCAGTTCCGGACAAGCCTATAATTCACCCCTCCACTTT